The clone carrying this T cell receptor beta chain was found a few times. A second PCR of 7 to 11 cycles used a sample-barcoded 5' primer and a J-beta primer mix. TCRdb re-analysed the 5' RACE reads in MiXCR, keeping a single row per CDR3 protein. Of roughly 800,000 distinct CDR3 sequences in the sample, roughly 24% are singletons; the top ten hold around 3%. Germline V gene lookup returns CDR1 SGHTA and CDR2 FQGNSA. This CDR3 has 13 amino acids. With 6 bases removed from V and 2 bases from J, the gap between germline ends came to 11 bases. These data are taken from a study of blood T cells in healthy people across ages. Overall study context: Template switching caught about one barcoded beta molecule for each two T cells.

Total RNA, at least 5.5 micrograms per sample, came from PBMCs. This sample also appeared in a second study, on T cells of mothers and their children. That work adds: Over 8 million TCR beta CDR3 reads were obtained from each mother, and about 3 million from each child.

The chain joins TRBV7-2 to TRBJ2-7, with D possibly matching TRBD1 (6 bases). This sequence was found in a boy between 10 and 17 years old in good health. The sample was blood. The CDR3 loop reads CASSSYRAYEQYF. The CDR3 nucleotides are TGTGCCAGCAGTAGTTACAGGGCCTACGAGCAGTACTTC. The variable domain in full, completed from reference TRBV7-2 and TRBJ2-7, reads GAGVSQSPSNKVTEKGKDVELRCDPISGHTALYWYRQSLGQGLEFLIYFQGNSAPDKSGLPSDRFSAERTGGSVSTLTIQRTQQEDSAVYLCASSSYRAYEQYFGPGTRLTVT.